This T cell receptor beta chain originates from a study of shared clonotypes between healthy human individuals. Overall study context: There were three CD4 naive, three CD4 memory, two CD8 naive and one CD8 memory plates per donor. Study-wide results and caveats: Rarefaction demonstrated incomplete sorted-subset sequencing despite large depth. Memory subsets generally showed lower estimated richness than naive subsets.

Terminally differentiated effector memory CD45RA+ cells were excluded from the naive CD8 cells, which were CD45RO-negative and positively selected for CCR7. Study donors comprised healthy, HIV-negative adults devoid of recent acute infection or vaccination. Sequenced by immunoSEQ multiplex PCR; TCRdb stores in-frame clones only, minus some. The sample records about 580,000 clones, roughly 98% being singletons. For this clone: Its antigen is still unknown.

The clonotype was recovered from a man aged 25 to 40 in good health. The sequencing sample was made of naive CD8+ T cells sorted from blood.

The CDR3 nucleotides are TGTGCCAGCAGACCGGACAGCACCGGGGAGCTGTTTTTT. Residues: CASRPDSTGELFF. This sequence joins TRBV6-5 and TRBJ2-2; D may be TRBD1 (6 bases). Germline V gene sequence: CDR1 MNHEY, CDR2 SVGAGI. V dropped 6 bases and J dropped 4 bases, with 9 bases sitting between them. This CDR3 has 13 residues.